These 10 T cell receptor beta chains came from one sample sequenced in a study of CD8 T cells in Susac syndrome. RNA in amounts of roughly 0.5 to 1 ug was reverse transcribed with random hexamers. Via MiXCR, TCRdb re-called the immunoSEQ multiplex PCR reads, giving one row per CDR3 protein. Here the sample spans 150,000 to 200,000 distinct CDR3 sequences, around 95% being singletons. Sequencing was done on a sample of CD4+ T cells from PBMCs. Every receptor here comes from a human donor in good health.

J is TRBJ1-6 and V is TRBV11-2; no definite D call. This CDR3 spans 15 amino acids. Germline V gene sequence: CDR1 SGHAT, CDR2 FQNNGV. Between the trimmed V and J ends, which lost 3 bases and 1 base, there was a span of 7 bases. Here the CDR3 reads CASSLPGSYNSPLHF. CDR3 nucleotide sequence: TGTGCCAGCAGCTTGCCCGGGTCCTATAATTCACCCCTCCACTTT.

This sequence joins TRBV7-2 and TRBJ1-1; D is possibly TRBD1 (6 bases). This CDR3 region has 13 residues. Trimming took 4 bases from V and 5 from J, leaving 11 bases between them. Germline values: CDR1 SGHTA, CDR2 FQGNSA. Here the CDR3 DNA reads TGTGCCAGCAGCTCACAGGGAGGGACTGAAGCTTTCTTT. This translates into CASSSQGGTEAFF.

The chain has TRBV28 and TRBJ2-1, with a weak D call TRBD1 (6 bases). This CDR3 has 16 amino acids. Looked up from germline, CDR1 is MDHEN and CDR2 is SYDVKM. Trimming removed 1 base at V and 7 bases at J, with 17 bases between. CDR3 sequence (DNA): TGTGCCAGCAGTTTATTGGCCGCCCCTACAGGGAATGAGCAGTTCTTC. Encoded protein: CASSLLAAPTGNEQFF.

The chain has TRBV29-1 and TRBJ2-1, with 9 bases lining up with TRBD2. CDR1 and CDR2 from the germline V gene are SQVTM and ANQGSEA. The J segment lost 6 bases and the V segment lost 2 bases, leaving 8 bases of the junction unmatched. This CDR3 contains 15 residues. CDR3 sequence: CSVELPSGAPNEQFF. The CDR3 coding sequence is TGCAGCGTTGAACTGCCTAGCGGGGCACCCAATGAGCAGTTCTTC.

The chain carries TRBV20-1 and TRBJ2-1; 10 bases agree with TRBD2. The germline CDR1 and CDR2 sequences are DFQATT and SNEGSKA (reference sequence). This CDR3 region has 16 residues. V dropped 0 bases and J dropped 8; count of bases not matched to a gene: 10. CDR3 nucleotide sequence: TGCAGTGCTAGAGATAGAATGCTAGCGGGGGCGGATGAGCAGTTCTTC. Translating it yields CSARDRMLAGADEQFF.

The V gene is TRBV30, the J gene TRBJ2-5, with D hard to call. The length of the CDR3 is 12 residues. The V end was cut by 5 bases, the J end by 2 bases, with 9 bases between. Germline assignment: CDR1 GTSNPN and CDR2 SVGIG (reference sequence). CDR3 region: CAWGLGQETQYF. In nucleotides, the CDR3 is TGTGCCTGGGGGCTGGGGCAAGAGACCCAGTACTTC.

The rearrangement links TRBV6-6 to TRBJ1-2; D unclear. Trimming removed 10 bases from V and 8 bases from J, with 11 bases in between. The CDR3 runs to 10 residues. Germline lookup yields CDR1 MNHNY and CDR2 SVGAGI (reference sequence). The CDR3 DNA is TGTGCCATCGAAAGTAACGGCTACACCTTC. This sequence encodes CAIESNGYTF.

As for this clonotype: At one end the junction does not follow the germline gene, possibly because of a read error. The genes are TRBV29-1 and TRBJ1-1; 10 nucleotides agree with TRBD1. CDR3 length: 13 amino acids. Per the germline V gene, CDR1 is SQVTM and CDR2 is ANQGSEA. DNA of the CDR3: TGCAGCGTAGAAGAGGGACAGGGGATTGAAGCTTTCTTT. Protein sequence: CSVEEGQGIEAFF.

J is TRBJ2-2 and V is TRBV5-1; 7 bases line up with TRBD1. The CDR3 spans 14 residues. Germline values: CDR1 SGHRS, CDR2 YFSETQ. V lost 7 bases to trimming and J lost 4 bases; unmatched junction nucleotides: 7. The CDR3 here is CASSWAGGTGELFF. The CDR3, as DNA: TGCGCCAGCTCCTGGGCAGGGGGCACCGGGGAGCTGTTTTTT. The full variable domain, its missing parts supplied by reference TRBV5-1 and TRBJ2-2, is KAGVTQTPRYLIKTRGQQVTLSCSPISGHRSVSWYQQTPGQGLQFLFEYFSETQRNKGNFPGRFSGRQFSNSRSEMNVSTLELGDSALYLCASSWAGGTGELFFGEGSRLTVL.

This chain connects TRBV20-1 to TRBJ2-1; D remains unclear. Per the germline V gene, CDR1 is DFQATT and CDR2 is SNEGSKA (reference sequence). CDR3 length: 11 amino acids. V lost 5 bases, J lost 6 bases, and 8 bases lay in between. DNA for the CDR3: TGCAGTGCTCATGCGACCAATGAGCAGTTCTTC. Its translation is CSAHATNEQFF.